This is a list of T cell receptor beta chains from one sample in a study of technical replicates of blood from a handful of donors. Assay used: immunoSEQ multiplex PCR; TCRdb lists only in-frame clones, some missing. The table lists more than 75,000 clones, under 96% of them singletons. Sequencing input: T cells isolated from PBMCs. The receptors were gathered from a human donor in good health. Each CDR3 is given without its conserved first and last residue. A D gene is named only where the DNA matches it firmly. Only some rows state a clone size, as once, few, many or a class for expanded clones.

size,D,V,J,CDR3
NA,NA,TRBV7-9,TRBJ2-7,ASSLALGYEQY
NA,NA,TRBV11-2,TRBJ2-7,ASSPGVDYEQY
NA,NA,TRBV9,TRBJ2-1,ASSVDQYNEQF
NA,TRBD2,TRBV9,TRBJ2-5,ASSKVAGEGETQY
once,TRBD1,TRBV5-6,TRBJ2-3,ASSSGTGASDTQY
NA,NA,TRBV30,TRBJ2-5,AWSVGRVETQY
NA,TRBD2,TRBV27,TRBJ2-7,ASSFGAGGRYEQY
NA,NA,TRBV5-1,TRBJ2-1,ASSSLGYDNEQF
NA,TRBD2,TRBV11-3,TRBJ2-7,ASSWGGSGSGLDEQY
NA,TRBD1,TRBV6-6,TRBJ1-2,ASSGDRNNYGYT
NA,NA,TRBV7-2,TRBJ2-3,ASSSTDTQY
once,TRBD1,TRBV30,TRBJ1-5,AWSVKGADSNQPQH
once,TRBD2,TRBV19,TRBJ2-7,ASSYLGLAGGLNYEQY
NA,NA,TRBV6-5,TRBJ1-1,ASSLAGSTEAF
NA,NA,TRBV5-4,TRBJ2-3,ASSLDAGSSTDTQY
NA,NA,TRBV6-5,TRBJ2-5,ASRRYRDQETQY
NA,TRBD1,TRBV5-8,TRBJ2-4,ASSSPGQGAKNIQY
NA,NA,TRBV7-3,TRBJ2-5,ASSLMSGAETQY
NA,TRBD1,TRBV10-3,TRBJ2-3,AIRAGQGRTDTQY
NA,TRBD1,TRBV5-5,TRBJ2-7,ASSEGQGWSYEQY
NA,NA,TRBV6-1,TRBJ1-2,ASSEGGPNYGYT
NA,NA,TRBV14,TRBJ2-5,ASSLGGQTQY
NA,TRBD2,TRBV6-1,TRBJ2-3,ASSESGTSGRADTQY
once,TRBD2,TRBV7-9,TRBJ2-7,ASSLGGGGTYEQY